This T cell receptor beta chain was recorded in a study of blood T cell repertoires in COVID-19. Background on the study: The United States, Italy and Spain supplied acute and convalescent COVID-19 samples. From T cells, B-cell-depleted T cells, or PBMCs came the material, which was cDNA or gDNA.

Between the trimmed V and J ends, which lost 5 bases and 5 bases, there was a span of 19 bases. Germline CDR1 reads SGHAT; CDR2 reads FQNNGV. The CDR3 totals 16 residues. Per the authors' pipeline: Nucleated cell counts were estimated from reference gene primer amplification. Sequencing used immunoSEQ multiplex PCR; TCRdb keeps in-frame clones, though not all of them. The V and J calls and clone size come from that table; D and trimming were worked out from the DNA. The table has 150,000 to 200,000 clones, 82% seen once; the top ten hold around 7%. Seattle's enrolled individuals joined amid active infection and were then monitored longitudinally. This clone was observed once.

This sequence joins TRBV11-2 and TRBJ2-1; D is possibly TRBD2 (5 bases). Sequenced input: peripheral blood. The clonotype comes from a woman aged 40-49 years with COVID-19, enrolled during active disease. CDR3 nucleotides: TGTGCCAGCAGCCCCCACCTCGAGACTAAAAACAATGAGCAGTTCTTC. Amino acids: CASSPHLETKNNEQFF.